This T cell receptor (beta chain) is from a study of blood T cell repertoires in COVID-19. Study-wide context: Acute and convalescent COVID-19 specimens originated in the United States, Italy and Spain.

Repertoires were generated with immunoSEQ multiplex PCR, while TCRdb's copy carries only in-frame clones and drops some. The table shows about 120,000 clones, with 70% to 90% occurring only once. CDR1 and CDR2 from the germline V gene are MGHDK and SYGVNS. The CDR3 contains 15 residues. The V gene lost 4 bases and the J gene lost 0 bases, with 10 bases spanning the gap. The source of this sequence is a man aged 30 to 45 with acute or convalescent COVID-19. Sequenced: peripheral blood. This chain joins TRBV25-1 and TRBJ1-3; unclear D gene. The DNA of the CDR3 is TGTGCCAGCAGTGCCGCAGGAAACTCTGGAAACACCATATATTTT. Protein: CASSAAGNSGNTIYF. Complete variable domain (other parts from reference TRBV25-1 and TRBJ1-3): EADIYQTPRYLVIGTGKKITLECSQTMGHDKMYWYQQDPGMELHLIHYSYGVNSTEKGDLSSESTVSRIRTEHFPLTLESARPSHTSQYLCASSAAGNSGNTIYFGEGSWLTVV.